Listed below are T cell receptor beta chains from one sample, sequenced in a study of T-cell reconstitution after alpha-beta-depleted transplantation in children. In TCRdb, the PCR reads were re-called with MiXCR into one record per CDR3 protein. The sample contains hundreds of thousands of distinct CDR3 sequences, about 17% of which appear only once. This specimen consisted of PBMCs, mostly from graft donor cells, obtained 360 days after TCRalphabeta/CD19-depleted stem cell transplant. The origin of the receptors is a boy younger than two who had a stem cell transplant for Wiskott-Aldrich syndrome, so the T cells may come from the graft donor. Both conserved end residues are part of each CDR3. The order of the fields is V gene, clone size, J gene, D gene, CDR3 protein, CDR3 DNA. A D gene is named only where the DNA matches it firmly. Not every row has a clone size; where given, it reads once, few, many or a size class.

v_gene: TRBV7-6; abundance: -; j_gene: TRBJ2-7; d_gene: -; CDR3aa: CASSSETRGEQYF; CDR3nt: TGTGCCAGCAGCTCGGAGACTCGGGGGGAGCAGTACTTC
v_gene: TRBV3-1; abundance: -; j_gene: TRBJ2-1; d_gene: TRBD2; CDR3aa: CASSQEPSGRPGNEQFF; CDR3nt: TGTGCCAGCAGCCAAGAGCCTAGCGGGAGGCCGGGCAATGAGCAGTTCTTC
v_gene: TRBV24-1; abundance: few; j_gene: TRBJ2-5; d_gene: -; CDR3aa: CATSDSGRVLGETQYF; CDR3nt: TGTGCCACCAGTGACTCCGGCCGGGTGTTAGGGGAGACCCAGTACTTC
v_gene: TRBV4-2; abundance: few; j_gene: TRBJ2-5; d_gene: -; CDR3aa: CASSRVGSETQYF; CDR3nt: TGTGCCAGCAGCCGAGTAGGGTCGGAGACCCAGTACTTC
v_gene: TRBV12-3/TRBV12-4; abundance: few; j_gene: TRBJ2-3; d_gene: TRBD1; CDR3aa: CASRGQGARTDTQYF; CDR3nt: TGTGCCAGCAGGGGACAGGGGGCAAGAACAGATACGCAGTATTTT
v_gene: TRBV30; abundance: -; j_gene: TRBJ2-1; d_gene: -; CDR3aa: CAWSARYNEQFF; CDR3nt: TGTGCCTGGAGTGCTAGATACAATGAGCAGTTCTTC
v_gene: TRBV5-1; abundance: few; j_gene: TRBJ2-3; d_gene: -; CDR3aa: CASSYWWDTDTQYF; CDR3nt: TGCGCCAGCAGCTACTGGTGGGACACAGATACGCAGTATTTT
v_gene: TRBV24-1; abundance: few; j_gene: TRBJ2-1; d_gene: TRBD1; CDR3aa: CATTLTGINNEQFF; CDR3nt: TGTGCCACCACCTTGACAGGGATTAACAATGAGCAGTTCTTC
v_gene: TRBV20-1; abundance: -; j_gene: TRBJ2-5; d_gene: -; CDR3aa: CSARARITETRYF; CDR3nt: TGCAGTGCTAGAGCACGGATAACAGAGACCCGGTACTTC
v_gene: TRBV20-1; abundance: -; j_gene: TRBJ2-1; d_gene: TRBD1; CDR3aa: CSAPRTGGYNEQFF; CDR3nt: TGCAGTGCCCCTAGGACAGGGGGGTACAATGAGCAGTTCTTC
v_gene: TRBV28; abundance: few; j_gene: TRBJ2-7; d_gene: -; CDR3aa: CASSSLPGTGAYEQYF; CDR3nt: TGTGCCAGCAGTTCGCTCCCCGGGACTGGAGCCTACGAGCAGTACTTC
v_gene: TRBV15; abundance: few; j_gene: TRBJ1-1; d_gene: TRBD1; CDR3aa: CATSVRQGLSRTEAFF; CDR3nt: TGTGCCACCAGCGTCAGACAGGGACTCTCAAGGACTGAAGCTTTCTTT
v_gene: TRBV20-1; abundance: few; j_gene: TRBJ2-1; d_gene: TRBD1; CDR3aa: CSAREFGQGEQFF; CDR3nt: TGCAGTGCTAGAGAGTTTGGACAGGGTGAGCAGTTCTTC
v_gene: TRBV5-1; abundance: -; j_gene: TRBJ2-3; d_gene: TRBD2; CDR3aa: CASSLGSGNTQYF; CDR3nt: TGCGCCAGCAGTTTAGGCAGCGGGAATACGCAGTATTTT
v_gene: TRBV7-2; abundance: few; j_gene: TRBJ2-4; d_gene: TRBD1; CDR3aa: CASSLVGRGLRNIQYF; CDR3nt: TGTGCCAGCAGCTTAGTGGGCAGGGGGCTGCGAAACATTCAGTACTTC
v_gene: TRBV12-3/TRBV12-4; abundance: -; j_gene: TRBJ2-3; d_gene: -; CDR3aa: CASTLKRGTDTQYF; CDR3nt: TGTGCCAGCACCCTTAAGCGGGGCACAGATACGCAGTATTTT
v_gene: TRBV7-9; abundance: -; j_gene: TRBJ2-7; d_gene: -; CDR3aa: CASSPVSSYEQYF; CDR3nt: TGTGCCAGCAGCCCCGTTTCTTCCTACGAGCAGTACTTC
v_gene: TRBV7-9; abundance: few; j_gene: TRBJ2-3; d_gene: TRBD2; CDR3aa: CASSFVTSGSTDTQYF; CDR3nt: TGTGCCAGCAGCTTCGTGACTAGCGGGAGCACAGATACGCAGTATTTT
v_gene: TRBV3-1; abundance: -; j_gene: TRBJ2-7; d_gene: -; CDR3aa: CASSPAPRYEQYF; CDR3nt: TGTGCCAGCAGCCCGGCCCCGCGCTACGAGCAGTACTTC
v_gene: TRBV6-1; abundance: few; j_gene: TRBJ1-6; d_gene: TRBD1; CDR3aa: CASSQRQGRSPLHF; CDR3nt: TGTGCCAGCAGTCAACGACAGGGGAGGTCACCCCTCCACTTT
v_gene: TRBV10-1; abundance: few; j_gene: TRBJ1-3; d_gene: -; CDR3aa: CASSEPSDGRRNTIYF; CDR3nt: TGCGCCAGCAGTGAGCCCTCAGACGGAAGGAGAAACACCATATATTTT
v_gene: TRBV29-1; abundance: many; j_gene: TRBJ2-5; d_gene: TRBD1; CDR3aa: CSGRQGQETQYF; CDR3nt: TGCAGCGGACGACAGGGGCAAGAGACCCAGTACTTC
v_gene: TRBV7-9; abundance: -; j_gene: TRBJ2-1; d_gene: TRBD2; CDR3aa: CASGLRAGNNEQFF; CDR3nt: TGTGCCAGCGGTCTGAGAGCGGGGAACAATGAGCAGTTCTTC
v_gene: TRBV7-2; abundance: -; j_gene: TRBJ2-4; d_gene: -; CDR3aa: CASSLANLAVPKNIQYF; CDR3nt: TGTGCCAGCAGCTTAGCGAACCTAGCCGTACCCAAAAACATTCAGTACTTC
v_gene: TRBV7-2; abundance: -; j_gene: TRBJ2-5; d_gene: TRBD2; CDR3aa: CASSLYLTSGETQYF; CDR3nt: TGTGCCAGCAGCTTATACCTAACTAGCGGAGAGACCCAGTACTTC
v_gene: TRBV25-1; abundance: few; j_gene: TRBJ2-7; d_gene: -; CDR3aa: CASSAPGLYEQYF; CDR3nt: TGTGCCAGCAGTGCCCCAGGGCTTTACGAGCAGTACTTC
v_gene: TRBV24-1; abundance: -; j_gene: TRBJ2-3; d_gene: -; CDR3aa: CATSESGADTQYF; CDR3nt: TGTGCCACCAGTGAGTCAGGGGCAGATACGCAGTATTTT
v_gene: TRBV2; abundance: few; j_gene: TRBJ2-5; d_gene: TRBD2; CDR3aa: CASSAFASGLQETQYF; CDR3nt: TGTGCCAGCAGTGCGTTTGCTAGCGGGTTACAAGAGACCCAGTACTTC